Listed here are 32 T cell receptor beta chains from one sample, sequenced in a study of blood T cell repertoires in COVID-19. Clones were read by immunoSEQ multiplex PCR, and TCRdb kept only the in-frame ones, dropping some. The sample records about 230,000 clones, roughly nine tenths being singletons. The sample comprised PBMCs or T cells enriched from blood (not recorded which). The source is a woman between 50 and 59 years old in a cohort exposed to, infected with or recovered from COVID-19 (not recorded which).

The chain uses TRBV2 and TRBJ1-2, with TRBD1 matching over 7 bases. The CDR3 length is 14 residues. Unmatched junction bases numbered 9, after V lost 4 bases and J lost 7 bases. In germline, CDR1 is SNHLY, CDR2 FYNNEI. CDR3: CASSVLGGSRGYTF. DNA for the CDR3: TGTGCCAGCAGTGTGTTAGGGGGCTCTCGTGGCTACACCTTC.

This chain connects TRBV5-1 to TRBJ2-6; TRBD1 might be the D (6 bases). Germline V gene data show CDR1 as SGHRS and CDR2 as YFSETQ. The CDR3 is 18 residues long. V dropped 4 bases and J dropped 1 base, with 18 bases sitting between them. The CDR3 loop is CASSVWGTTGSGANVLTF. The CDR3, as DNA: TGCGCCAGCAGCGTATGGGGAACTACAGGGTCTGGGGCCAACGTCCTGACTTTC.

This chain links TRBV28 with TRBJ1-2; 12 positions match TRBD1. The CDR3 length is 14 residues. Germline V lookup: CDR1 MDHEN, CDR2 SYDVKM. V lost 5 bases and J lost 7; bases outside the gene matches: 5. As DNA, the CDR3 is TGTGCCAGCAGTGACCCGGGACAGGGGGCTGGCTACACCTTC. Its translation: CASSDPGQGAGYTF.

The chain couples TRBV7-9 to TRBJ2-5; TRBD2 matches at 10 bases. J gave up 5 bases and V 2 bases, and 5 bases lay outside the gene matches. CDR1 SEHNR and CDR2 FQNEAQ come from the germline V gene (reference sequence). The CDR3 totals 15 residues. The CDR3 sequence: CASSLPAGGRETQYF. The CDR3 DNA follows: TGTGCCAGCAGCTTACCAGCGGGGGGGCGGGAGACCCAGTACTTC.

This sequence joins TRBV3-1 (or the pseudogene TRBV3-2) and TRBJ1-1; weak D call: TRBD1 (5 bases). V lost 5 bases and J 6 bases, leaving 13 bases between the germline ends. The germline V gene has CDR1 LGHDT and CDR2 YNNKEL (reference sequence). The CDR3 is made up of 13 amino acids. CDR3 protein: CASSVRQRAEAFF. In nucleotides, the CDR3 is TGTGCCAGCAGCGTCAGACAGCGCGCTGAAGCTTTCTTT.

The V gene is TRBV4-1, the J gene TRBJ1-1; 8 bases align to TRBD1. With V trimmed by 3 bases and J by 0 bases, 6 bases remained unmatched. This CDR3 is 16 amino acids long. Per the germline V gene, CDR1 is MGHRA and CDR2 is YSYEKL. The CDR3 protein is CASSHNQGALNTEAFF. The DNA of the CDR3 is TGCGCCAGCAGCCATAACCAGGGGGCGCTGAACACTGAAGCTTTCTTT.

The chain carries TRBV9 and TRBJ2-5; a possible D gene is TRBD1 (6 bases). Germline V lookup: CDR1 SGDLS, CDR2 YYNGEE. The CDR3 has 15 amino acids. Deletions cut 0 bases from V and 5 bases from J, with 14 bases between. CDR3 in DNA: TGTGCCAGCAGCGTAGGGTGGGGAAGGGGGGAGACCCAGTACTTC. It yields the protein CASSVGWGRGETQYF.

The chain links TRBV6-2 or TRBV6-3 to TRBJ1-6, with 8 positions matching TRBD1. From germline, CDR1 is MNHEY and CDR2 SVGEGT. The CDR3 is 21 amino acids. J gave up 2 bases and V 6 bases, and 21 bases lay outside the gene matches. CDR3: CASSRLRPGQAGGAYNSPLHF. CDR3 nucleotide sequence: TGTGCCAGCAGCCGCCTTCGACCGGGACAGGCTGGGGGGGCCTATAATTCACCCCTCCACTTT.

The chain couples TRBV28 to TRBJ2-2; the match to TRBD1 covers 8 bases. V was pared by 5 bases and J by 4 bases, with 3 bases of the junction left unmatched. The CDR3 is 14 residues long. Germline V gene data show CDR1 as MDHEN and CDR2 as SYDVKM. CDR3 region: CASSPGGLTGELFF. The CDR3, as DNA: TGTGCCAGCAGTCCAGGGGGCCTCACCGGGGAGCTGTTTTTT.

The chain recombines TRBV9 with TRBJ2-3; 9 positions agree with TRBD2. The CDR3 runs to 15 residues. Germline assignment: CDR1 SGDLS and CDR2 YYNGEE. V was pared by 4 bases and J by 2 bases, with 5 bases of the junction left unmatched. The CDR3 DNA reads TGTGCCAGCAGCAGGGCTAGCGGGGACACAGATACGCAGTATTTT. It encodes CASSRASGDTDTQYF.

The J gene is TRBJ2-3, the V gene TRBV25-1, with 7 bases lining up with TRBD1. The CDR3 extends over 16 amino acids. Trimming took 3 bases from V and 2 from J; bases not matched to a gene: 8. Germline CDR1 reads MGHDK; CDR2 reads SYGVNS. CDR3 region: CASSEQRGLITDTQYF. The DNA for the CDR3 is TGTGCCAGCAGTGAGCAAAGGGGGCTAATCACAGATACGCAGTATTTT.

V and J are TRBV5-1 and TRBJ2-3; 8 nucleotides agree with TRBD1. Germline lookup yields CDR1 SGHRS and CDR2 YFSETQ. J was trimmed by 2 bases and V by 3 bases; bases with no gene match: 5. This CDR3 has 15 residues. The DNA of the CDR3 is TGCGCCAGCAGCTCAGGACAGGGAACCACAGATACGCAGTATTTT. This codes for CASSSGQGTTDTQYF.

J is TRBJ1-5 and V is TRBV5-5, with TRBD1 matching 8 bases. Germline loops: CDR1 SGHKS, CDR2 YYEKEE (reference sequence). The CDR3 extends over 15 amino acids. V lost 3 bases to trimming and J lost 2 bases; unmatched junction nucleotides: 4. The CDR3, as DNA: TGTGCCAGCAGCTCGGGACAGGCGCGCAATCAGCCCCAGCATTTT. It yields the protein CASSSGQARNQPQHF.

V gene TRBV28 combines with J gene TRBJ1-5, with TRBD1 as a possible D gene (5 bases). CDR1 and CDR2 from the germline V gene are MDHEN and SYDVKM. V was clipped by 1 base and J by 2 bases, with 15 bases between them. The CDR3 runs to 17 residues. The CDR3 region has the DNA TGTGCCAGCAGTTTATCGCGCGGGGCAGGACGCAATCAGCCCCAGCATTTT. Amino acid sequence: CASSLSRGAGRNQPQHF.

The chain employs TRBV4-1 and TRBJ1-4; D is possibly TRBD1 (6 bases). This CDR3 region has 15 residues. Germline assignment: CDR1 MGHRA and CDR2 YSYEKL. V gave up 1 base and J gave up 4 bases, with 10 bases separating them. CDR3 amino acids: CASSQGAGVNEKLFF. The CDR3, as DNA: TGCGCCAGCAGCCAAGGGGCAGGGGTTAATGAAAAACTGTTTTTT.

This chain joins TRBV3-1 (or the pseudogene TRBV3-2) and TRBJ1-2, with 10 bases fitting TRBD1. The CDR3 loop spans 15 amino acids. V was clipped by 4 bases and J by 6 bases; unmatched bases: 8. Per germline, CDR1 LGHDT and CDR2 YNNKEL (reference sequence). CDR3 DNA: TGTGCCAGCAGCCTCGATGCCGGGACAGGGGATGGCTACACCTTC. Its protein product is CASSLDAGTGDGYTF.

The chain has TRBV19 and TRBJ2-1, with a weak D call TRBD2 (6 bases). The germline V gene has CDR1 LNHDA and CDR2 SQIVND (reference sequence). Trimming cost V 3 bases and J 3 bases, with 12 bases left between them. This CDR3 contains 15 residues. The CDR3: CASSMVAGGYNEQFF. The DNA of the CDR3 is TGTGCCAGTAGTATGGTCGCCGGGGGCTACAATGAGCAGTTCTTC.

This clone turned up a few times. The chain links TRBV10-2 to TRBJ1-5; D might be TRBD1 (6 bases). Germline CDR1 is WSHSY and CDR2 is SAAADI. V was clipped by 0 bases and J by 0 bases, with 9 bases between them. The CDR3 contains 16 residues. CDR3 sequence reads: CASSESTGHSNQPQHF. The CDR3 DNA sequence: TGCGCCAGCAGTGAGTCGACAGGACATAGCAATCAGCCCCAGCATTTT.

The chain joins TRBV29-1 to TRBJ2-5; perhaps TRBD2 as D (7 bases). CDR1 and CDR2 (germline): SQVTM, ANQGSEA. The CDR3 consists of 14 residues. Trimming pared 4 bases from V and 4 bases from J, leaving 16 bases between. The CDR3 DNA reads as TGCAGCGTTGTTAGAGGGGGGGCGTCAGAGACCCAGTACTTC. Translated: CSVVRGGASETQYF.

CDR3 loop: CATSKHGQVQETQYF. The CDR3 nucleotides are TGTGCCACCAGTAAACACGGACAAGTCCAAGAGACCCAGTACTTC. The chain carries TRBV15 and TRBJ2-5, with a possible D match to TRBD1 (5 bases). The CDR3 spans 15 residues. V was cut by 6 bases and J by 1 base, with 15 bases left in between. Germline loops: CDR1 LNHNV, CDR2 YYDKDF (reference sequence).

V and J are TRBV4-3 and TRBJ1-2; 7 positions agree with TRBD1. The CDR3 is 15 amino acids. The germline gives CDR1 LGHNA, CDR2 YSLEER. Germline trimming cut 1 base from V and 8 bases from J; bases unmatched to any gene: 10. The CDR3 nucleotides are TGCGCCAGCAGCCAAGTTGGTGAGGGGGCGTCCGGCTACACCTTC. Translated, it gives CASSQVGEGASGYTF.

This chain uses TRBV2 with TRBJ1-2; 8 positions match TRBD1. V lost 7 bases, J lost 8 bases, and 12 bases stayed unmatched. From germline, CDR1 is SNHLY and CDR2 FYNNEI. There are 14 residues in the CDR3. The CDR3 protein is CASTERTGGDGYTF. In DNA, the CDR3 is TGTGCCAGCACCGAGCGCACAGGGGGGGACGGCTACACCTTC.

The chain couples TRBV11-3 to TRBJ2-3; D is perhaps TRBD2 (5 bases). The CDR3 length is 14 residues. Germline-derived CDR1 and CDR2 are SGHNT and YENEEA. The V and J ends lost 2 bases and 2 bases respectively, with 8 bases between them. This chain's CDR3 is CASSLSSYTDTQYF. The CDR3 bases are TGTGCCAGCAGCTTATCTAGCTACACAGATACGCAGTATTTT. Based on the CDR3 plus reference TRBV11-3 and TRBJ2-3, the full variable domain is EAGVVQSPRYKIIEKKQPVAFWCNPISGHNTLYWYLQNLGQGPELLIRYENEEAVDDSQLPKDRFSAERLKGVDSTLKIQPAELGDSAVYLCASSLSSYTDTQYFGPGTRLTVL.

The CDR3 spells CASSNSGQSTLYGYTF. As DNA, the CDR3 is TGTGCCAGCAGTAATTCGGGACAGAGCACTCTCTATGGCTACACCTTC. The chain uses TRBV27 and TRBJ1-2; 7 bases line up with TRBD1. This CDR3 comprises 16 residues. The J segment lost 4 bases and the V segment lost 5 bases, leaving 13 bases of the junction unmatched. Germline V gene data show CDR1 as MNHEY and CDR2 as SMNVEV (reference sequence).

The chain combines TRBV30 with TRBJ1-4; 7 nucleotides match TRBD1. Germline CDR1 reads GTSNPN; CDR2 reads SVGIG (reference sequence). The CDR3 sequence is 15 residues long. With V trimmed by 2 bases and J by 8 bases, 11 bases remained unmatched. The CDR3 DNA sequence: TGTGCCTGGAGTTTCCGAACAGGGGCGGGAGAAAAACTGTTTTTT. Amino acid sequence: CAWSFRTGAGEKLFF.

This clone came up a few times. This sequence joins TRBV5-1 and TRBJ1-6; 9 positions agree with TRBD1. Trimming took 4 bases from V and 0 from J; bases not matched to a gene: 11. The length of the CDR3 is 19 residues. CDR1 and CDR2 from the germline V gene are SGHRS and YFSETQ. CDR3 residues: CASSAFGTGPSSYNSPLHF. CDR3 in DNA: TGCGCCAGCAGCGCATTCGGGACAGGGCCGAGCTCCTATAATTCACCCCTCCACTTT. Full variable domain (missing parts from reference TRBV5-1 and TRBJ1-6): KAGVTQTPRYLIKTRGQQVTLSCSPISGHRSVSWYQQTPGQGLQFLFEYFSETQRNKGNFPGRFSGRQFSNSRSEMNVSTLELGDSALYLCASSAFGTGPSSYNSPLHFGNGTRLTVT.

The J gene is TRBJ2-7, the V gene TRBV19; weak D call: TRBD1 (6 bases). The ends were cut back, 5 bases at V and 0 bases at J, with 8 bases in the middle. The CDR3 extends over 13 amino acids. Germline CDR1 reads LNHDA; CDR2 reads SQIVND (reference sequence). CDR3 bases: TGTGCCAGTAGTTCGGGACACTCCTACGAGCAGTACTTC. It translates to CASSSGHSYEQYF. The variable domain in full, completed from reference TRBV19 and TRBJ2-7, reads DGGITQSPKYLFRKEGQNVTLSCEQNLNHDAMYWYRQDPGQGLRLIYYSQIVNDFQKGDIAEGYSVSREKKESFPLTVTSAQKNPTAFYLCASSSGHSYEQYFGPGTRLTVT.

The DNA for the CDR3 is TGTGCCAGTAGTGTATCCCCAGGGCTTTACGGCTACACCTTC. Encoded protein: CASSVSPGLYGYTF. This chain links TRBV19 with TRBJ1-2, with D possibly being TRBD1 (5 bases). CDR3 length: 14 residues. Deletions cut 5 bases from V and 8 bases from J, with 18 bases between. Germline V gene sequence: CDR1 LNHDA, CDR2 SQIVND (reference sequence).

The J gene is TRBJ2-2, the V gene TRBV4-3; possibly TRBD1 for D (5 bases). The CDR3 consists of 15 residues. Germline V gives CDR1 LGHNA, CDR2 YSLEER. V lost 0 bases to trimming and J lost 4 bases, with 9 bases between them. CDR3 protein: CASSQEDGATGELFF. The CDR3 DNA is TGCGCCAGCAGCCAAGAAGATGGGGCCACCGGGGAGCTGTTTTTT.

The V and J genes are TRBV9 and TRBJ2-1; 9 nucleotides line up with TRBD2. This CDR3 is 17 amino acids long. Unmatched junction bases numbered 14, after V lost 4 bases and J lost 6 bases. Looked up from germline, CDR1 is SGDLS and CDR2 is YYNGEE. The CDR3: CASSPRQGGGAFNEQFF. CDR3 nucleotide sequence: TGTGCCAGCAGCCCCCGTCAGGGCGGGGGGGCATTCAATGAGCAGTTCTTC.

The table lists this clone with a count of one. V is TRBV4-1 and J is TRBJ1-2, with D unresolved. The ends were cut back, 1 base at V and 0 bases at J, with 9 bases in the middle. Germline V gives CDR1 MGHRA, CDR2 YSYEKL. The CDR3 runs to 15 residues. The CDR3 coding sequence is TGCGCCAGCAGCCAAGGTGAGGTCACTAACTATGGCTACACCTTC. It is translated as CASSQGEVTNYGYTF.

The chain carries TRBV5-5 and TRBJ2-1; possibly TRBD2 for D (5 bases). The ends were cut back, 5 bases at V and 7 bases at J, with 13 bases in the middle. Germline V gene sequence: CDR1 SGHKS, CDR2 YYEKEE (reference sequence). This CDR3 region has 13 residues. CDR3 residues: CASRPTRDNEQFF. The CDR3, as DNA: TGTGCCAGCAGGCCCACGAGGGATAATGAGCAGTTCTTC.